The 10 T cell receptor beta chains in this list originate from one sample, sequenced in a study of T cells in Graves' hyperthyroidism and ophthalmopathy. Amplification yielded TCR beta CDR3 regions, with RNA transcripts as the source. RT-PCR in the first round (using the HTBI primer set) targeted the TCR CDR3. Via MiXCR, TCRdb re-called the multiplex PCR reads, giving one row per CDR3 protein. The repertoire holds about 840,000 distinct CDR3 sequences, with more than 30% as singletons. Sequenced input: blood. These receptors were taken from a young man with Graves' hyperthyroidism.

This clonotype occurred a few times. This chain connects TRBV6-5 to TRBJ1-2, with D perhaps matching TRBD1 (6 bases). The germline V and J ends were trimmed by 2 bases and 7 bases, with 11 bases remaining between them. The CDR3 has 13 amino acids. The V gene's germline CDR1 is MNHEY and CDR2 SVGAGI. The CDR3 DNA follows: TGTGCCAGCAGTTACGGGACAACCGGTGGCTACACCTTC. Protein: CASSYGTTGGYTF.

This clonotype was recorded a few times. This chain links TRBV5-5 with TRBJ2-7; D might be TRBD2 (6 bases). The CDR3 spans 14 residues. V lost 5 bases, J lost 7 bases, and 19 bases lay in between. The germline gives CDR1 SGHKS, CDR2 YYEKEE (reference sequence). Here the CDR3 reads CASRSGFLSGEQYF. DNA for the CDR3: TGTGCCAGCAGATCGGGGTTCCTGAGCGGGGAGCAGTACTTC.

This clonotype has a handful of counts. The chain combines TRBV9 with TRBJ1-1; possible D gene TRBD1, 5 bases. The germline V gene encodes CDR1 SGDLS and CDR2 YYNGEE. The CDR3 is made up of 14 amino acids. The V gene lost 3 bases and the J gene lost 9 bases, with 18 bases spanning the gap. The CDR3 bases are TGTGCCAGCAGCGGAGGGGATCGAGGCAGCCAAGCTTTCTTT. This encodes CASSGGDRGSQAFF. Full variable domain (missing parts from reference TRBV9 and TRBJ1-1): DSGVTQTPKHLITATGQRVTLRCSPRSGDLSVYWYQQSLDQGLQFLIQYYNGEERAKGNILERFSAQQFPDLHSELNLSSLELGDSALYFCASSGGDRGSQAFFGQGTRLTVV.

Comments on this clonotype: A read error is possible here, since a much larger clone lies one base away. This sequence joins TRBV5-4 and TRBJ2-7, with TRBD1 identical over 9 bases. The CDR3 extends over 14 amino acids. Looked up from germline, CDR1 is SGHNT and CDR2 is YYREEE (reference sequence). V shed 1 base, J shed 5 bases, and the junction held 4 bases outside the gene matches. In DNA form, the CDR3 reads TGTGCCAGCAGCTTGACAGGGGGCGTCGACGAGCAGTACTTC. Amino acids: CASSLTGGVDEQYF.

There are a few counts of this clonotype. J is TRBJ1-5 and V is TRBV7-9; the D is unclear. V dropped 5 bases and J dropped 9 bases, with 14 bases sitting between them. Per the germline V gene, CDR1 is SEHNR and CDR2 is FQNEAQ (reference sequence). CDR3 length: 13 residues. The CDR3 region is CASSPPAGGPQHF. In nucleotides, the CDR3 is TGTGCCAGCAGCCCCCCAGCGGGTGGGCCCCAGCATTTT.

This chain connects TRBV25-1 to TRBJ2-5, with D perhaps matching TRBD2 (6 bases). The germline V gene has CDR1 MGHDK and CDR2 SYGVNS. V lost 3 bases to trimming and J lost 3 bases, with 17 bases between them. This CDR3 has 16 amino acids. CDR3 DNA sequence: TGTGCCAGCAGTGATCCACAGCGGGCGGTGGAAGAGACCCAGTACTTC. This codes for CASSDPQRAVEETQYF.

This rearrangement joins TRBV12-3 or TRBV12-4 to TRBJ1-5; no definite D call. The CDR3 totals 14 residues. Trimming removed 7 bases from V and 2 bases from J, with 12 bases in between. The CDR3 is CASTFHPGNQPQHF. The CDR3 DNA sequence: TGTGCCAGCACCTTTCATCCAGGCAATCAGCCCCAGCATTTT.

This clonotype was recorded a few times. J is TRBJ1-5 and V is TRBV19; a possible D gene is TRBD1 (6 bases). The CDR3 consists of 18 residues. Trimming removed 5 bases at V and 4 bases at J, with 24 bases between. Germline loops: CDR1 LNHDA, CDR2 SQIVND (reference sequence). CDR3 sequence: CASSEDSIEFRGNQPQHF. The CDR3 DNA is TGTGCCAGTAGTGAGGACAGTATTGAATTTAGGGGAAATCAGCCCCAGCATTTT.

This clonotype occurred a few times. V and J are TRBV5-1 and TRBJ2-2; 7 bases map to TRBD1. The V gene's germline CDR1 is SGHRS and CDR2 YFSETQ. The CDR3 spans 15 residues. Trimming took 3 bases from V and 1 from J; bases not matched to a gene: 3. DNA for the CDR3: TGCGCCAGCAGCTCACAGGGGATGAACACCGGGGAGCTGTTTTTT. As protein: CASSSQGMNTGELFF.

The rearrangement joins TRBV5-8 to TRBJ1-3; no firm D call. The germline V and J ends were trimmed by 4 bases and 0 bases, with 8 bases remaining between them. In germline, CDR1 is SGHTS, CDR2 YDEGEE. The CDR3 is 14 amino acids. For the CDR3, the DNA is TGTGCCAGCAGCGCTCAGGACTCTGGAAACACCATATATTTT. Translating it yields CASSAQDSGNTIYF.